This TCR beta chain emerged from a study of beta chain features in type 1 diabetes. General observations from the study: A potential influence of HLA type upon TCRB rearrangement remained unresolved herein. Among patients with Type 1 diabetes, TCRB CDR3s were moderately but significantly shorter in every one of the four CD4+ subsets. Naive, central memory and Treg TCRB repertoires seemed to resemble each other more closely in patients than they did in healthy donors.

Heparinised blood was drawn once per donor, averaging about 100 mL. Populations obtained by sorting all exceeded 98% purity. The length of the CDR3 is 15 residues. In germline, CDR1 is SEHNR, CDR2 FQNEAQ (reference sequence). V was pared by 5 bases and J by 6 bases, with 20 bases between. This clone came up a few times. What it recognizes is unknown. Expressed TCRB transcripts were sequenced because the entire RNA isolate underwent reverse transcription. Sequencing was performed with immunoSEQ multiplex PCR; in TCRdb, only in-frame clones are kept and a portion is missing. This table has fewer than 450,000 clones, roughly 13% appearing once.

The sample taken for sequencing was naive CD4+ T cells from blood. This TCR was sampled from a young woman with type 1 diabetes. This rearrangement joins TRBV7-9 to TRBJ2-7; D might be TRBD1 (5 bases). CDR3 nucleotides: TGTGCCAGCAGCCCAGGACATGGAACGGTCTCCGAGCAGTACTTC. Protein product: CASSPGHGTVSEQYF.